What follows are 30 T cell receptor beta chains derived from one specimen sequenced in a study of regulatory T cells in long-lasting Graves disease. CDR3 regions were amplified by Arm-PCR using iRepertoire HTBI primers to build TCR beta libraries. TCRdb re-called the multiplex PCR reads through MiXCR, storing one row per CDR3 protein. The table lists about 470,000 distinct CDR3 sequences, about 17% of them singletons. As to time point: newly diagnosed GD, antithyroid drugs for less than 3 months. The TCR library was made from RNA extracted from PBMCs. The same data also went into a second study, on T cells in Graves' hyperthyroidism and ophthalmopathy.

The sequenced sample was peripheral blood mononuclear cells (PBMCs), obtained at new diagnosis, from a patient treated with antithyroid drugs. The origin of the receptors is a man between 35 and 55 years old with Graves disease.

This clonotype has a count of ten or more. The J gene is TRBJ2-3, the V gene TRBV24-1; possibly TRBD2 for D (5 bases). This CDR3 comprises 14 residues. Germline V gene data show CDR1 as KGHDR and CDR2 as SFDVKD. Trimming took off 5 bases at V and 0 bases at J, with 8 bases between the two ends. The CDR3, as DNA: TGTGCCACCAGTGTGAGCGGTAGCACAGATACGCAGTATTTT. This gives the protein CATSVSGSTDTQYF.

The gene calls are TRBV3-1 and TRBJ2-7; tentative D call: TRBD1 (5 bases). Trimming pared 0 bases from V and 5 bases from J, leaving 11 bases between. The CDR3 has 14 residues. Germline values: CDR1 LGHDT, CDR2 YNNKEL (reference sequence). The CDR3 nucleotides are TGTGCCAGCAGCCAAGATGGGCAGGGTGACGAGCAGTACTTC. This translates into CASSQDGQGDEQYF.

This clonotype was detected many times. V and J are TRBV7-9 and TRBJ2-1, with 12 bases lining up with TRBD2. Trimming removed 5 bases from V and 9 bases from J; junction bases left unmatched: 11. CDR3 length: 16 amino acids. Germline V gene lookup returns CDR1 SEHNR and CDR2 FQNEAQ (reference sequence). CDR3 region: CASSPPSGRAIGEQFF. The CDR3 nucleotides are TGTGCCAGCAGCCCACCTAGCGGGAGGGCCATCGGTGAGCAGTTCTTC.

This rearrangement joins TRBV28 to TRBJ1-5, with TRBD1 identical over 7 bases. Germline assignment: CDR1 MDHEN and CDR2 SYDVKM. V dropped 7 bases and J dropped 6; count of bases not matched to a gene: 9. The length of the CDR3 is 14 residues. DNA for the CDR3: TGTGCCAGCACCTTGACAGGGAGGAGTCAGCCCCAGCATTTT. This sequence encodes CASTLTGRSQPQHF.

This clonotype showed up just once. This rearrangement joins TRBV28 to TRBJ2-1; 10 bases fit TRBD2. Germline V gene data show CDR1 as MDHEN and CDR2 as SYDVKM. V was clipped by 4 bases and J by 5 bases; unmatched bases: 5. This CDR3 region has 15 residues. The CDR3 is CASSSWTSGNNEQFF. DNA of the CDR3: TGTGCCAGCAGTTCCTGGACTAGCGGTAACAATGAGCAGTTCTTC.

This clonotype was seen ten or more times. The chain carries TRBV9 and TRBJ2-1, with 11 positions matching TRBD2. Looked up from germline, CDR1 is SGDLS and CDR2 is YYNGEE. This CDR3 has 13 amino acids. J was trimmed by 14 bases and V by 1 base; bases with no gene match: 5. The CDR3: CASSVRETSGEFF. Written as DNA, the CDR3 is TGTGCCAGCAGCGTACGGGAGACTAGCGGGGAGTTCTTC.

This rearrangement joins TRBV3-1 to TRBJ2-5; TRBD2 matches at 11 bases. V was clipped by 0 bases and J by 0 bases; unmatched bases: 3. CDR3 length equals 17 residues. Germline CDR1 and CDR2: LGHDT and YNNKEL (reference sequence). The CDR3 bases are TGTGCCAGCAGCCAAGAGGGACTAGCGGATAACCAAGAGACCCAGTACTTC. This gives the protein CASSQEGLADNQETQYF.

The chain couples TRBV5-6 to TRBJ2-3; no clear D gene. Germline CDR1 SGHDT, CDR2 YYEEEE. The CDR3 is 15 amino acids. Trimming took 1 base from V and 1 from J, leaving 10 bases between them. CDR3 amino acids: CASSLRRYRTDTQYF. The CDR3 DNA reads TGTGCCAGCAGCTTGCGGCGGTACCGCACAGATACGCAGTATTTT.

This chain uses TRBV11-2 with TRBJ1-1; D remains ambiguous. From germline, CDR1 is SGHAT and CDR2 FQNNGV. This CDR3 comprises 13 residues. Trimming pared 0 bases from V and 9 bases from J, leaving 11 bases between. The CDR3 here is CASSLDQKRKAFF. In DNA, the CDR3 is TGTGCCAGCAGCTTAGATCAGAAAAGGAAAGCTTTCTTT.

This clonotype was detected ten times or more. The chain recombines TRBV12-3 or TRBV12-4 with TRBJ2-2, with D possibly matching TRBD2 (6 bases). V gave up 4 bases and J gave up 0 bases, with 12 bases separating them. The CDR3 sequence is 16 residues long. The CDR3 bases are TGTGCCAGCAGTTCCCAGCGGGTCGCGAACACCGGGGAGCTGTTTTTT. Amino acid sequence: CASSSQRVANTGELFF.

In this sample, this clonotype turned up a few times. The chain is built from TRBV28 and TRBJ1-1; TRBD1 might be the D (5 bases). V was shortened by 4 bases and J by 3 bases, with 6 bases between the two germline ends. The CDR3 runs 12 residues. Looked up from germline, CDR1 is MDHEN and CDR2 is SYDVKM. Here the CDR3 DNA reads TGTGCCAGCAGTTCAGGGTACACTGAAGCTTTCTTT. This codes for CASSSGYTEAFF.

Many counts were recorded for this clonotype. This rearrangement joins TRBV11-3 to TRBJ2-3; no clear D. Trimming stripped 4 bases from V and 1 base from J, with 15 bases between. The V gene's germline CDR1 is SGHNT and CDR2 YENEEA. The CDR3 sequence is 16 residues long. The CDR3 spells CASSSPWEARTDTQYF. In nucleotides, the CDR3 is TGTGCCAGCAGCTCGCCGTGGGAAGCTCGCACAGATACGCAGTATTTT. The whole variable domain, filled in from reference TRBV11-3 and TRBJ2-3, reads EAGVVQSPRYKIIEKKQPVAFWCNPISGHNTLYWYLQNLGQGPELLIRYENEEAVDDSQLPKDRFSAERLKGVDSTLKIQPAELGDSAVYLCASSSPWEARTDTQYFGPGTRLTVL.

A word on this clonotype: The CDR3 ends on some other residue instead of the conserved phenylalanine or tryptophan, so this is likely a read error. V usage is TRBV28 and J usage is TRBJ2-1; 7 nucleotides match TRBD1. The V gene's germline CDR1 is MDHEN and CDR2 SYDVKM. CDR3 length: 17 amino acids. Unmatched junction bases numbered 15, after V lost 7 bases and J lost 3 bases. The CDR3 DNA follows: TGTGCCAGCACCTCCCTAGGGACAGCTTTACGCTACAATGAGCAGTTCCTC. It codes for CASTSLGTALRYNEQFL.

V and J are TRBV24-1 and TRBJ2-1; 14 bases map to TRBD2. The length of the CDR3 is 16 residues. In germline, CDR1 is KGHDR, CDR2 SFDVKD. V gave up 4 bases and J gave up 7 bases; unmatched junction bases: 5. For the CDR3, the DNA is TGTGCCACCAGTGACCCTGGGACTAGCGGGAGAAATGAGCAGTTCTTC. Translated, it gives CATSDPGTSGRNEQFF.

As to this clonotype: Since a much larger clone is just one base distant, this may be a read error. DNA for the CDR3: TGTGCCAGCAGTCTAGCGGGAGGGCTTGATAAGCAGTTCTTC. Protein sequence: CASSLAGGLDKQFF. The genes are TRBV28 and TRBJ2-1, with 12 nucleotides matching TRBD2. V was clipped by 5 bases and J by 11 bases; unmatched bases: 7. This CDR3 region has 14 residues. Per the germline V gene, CDR1 is MDHEN and CDR2 is SYDVKM.

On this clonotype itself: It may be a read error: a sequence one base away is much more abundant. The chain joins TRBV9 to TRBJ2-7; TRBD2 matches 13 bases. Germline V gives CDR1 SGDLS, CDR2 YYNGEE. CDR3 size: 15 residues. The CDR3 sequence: CAGSPGLAGIYEQYF. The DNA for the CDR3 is TGTGCCGGCAGCCCGGGACTAGCGGGAATTTACGAGCAGTACTTC.

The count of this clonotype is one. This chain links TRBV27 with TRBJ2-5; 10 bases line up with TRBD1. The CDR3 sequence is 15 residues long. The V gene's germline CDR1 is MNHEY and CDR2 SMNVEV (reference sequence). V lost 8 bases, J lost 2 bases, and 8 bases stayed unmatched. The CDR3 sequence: CASRRDRGFQETQYF. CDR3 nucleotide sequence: TGTGCCAGCCGGCGGGACAGGGGATTTCAAGAGACCCAGTACTTC.

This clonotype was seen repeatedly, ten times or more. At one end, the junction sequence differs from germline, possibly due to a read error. CDR3 DNA: TGTGCCAGTAGCTTGGCAGCTACTAACTATGGCTACACCTTC. Translation: CASSLAATNYGYTF. V is TRBV7-9 and J is TRBJ1-2; D gene unclear. Germline lookup yields CDR1 SEHNR and CDR2 FQNEAQ (reference sequence). There are 14 residues in the CDR3.

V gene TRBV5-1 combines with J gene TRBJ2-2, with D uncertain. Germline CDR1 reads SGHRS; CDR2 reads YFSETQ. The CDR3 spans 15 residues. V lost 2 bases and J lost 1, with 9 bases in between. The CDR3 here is CASSFDGRNTGELFF. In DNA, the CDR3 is TGCGCCAGCAGCTTTGACGGACGGAACACCGGGGAGCTGTTTTTT.

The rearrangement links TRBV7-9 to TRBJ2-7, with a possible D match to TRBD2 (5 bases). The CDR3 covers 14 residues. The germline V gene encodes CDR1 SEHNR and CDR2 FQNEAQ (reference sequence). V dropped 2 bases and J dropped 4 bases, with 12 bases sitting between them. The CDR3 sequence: CASSLSGKAYEQYF. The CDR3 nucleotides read TGTGCCAGCAGCTTATCCGGGAAAGCATACGAGCAGTACTTC.

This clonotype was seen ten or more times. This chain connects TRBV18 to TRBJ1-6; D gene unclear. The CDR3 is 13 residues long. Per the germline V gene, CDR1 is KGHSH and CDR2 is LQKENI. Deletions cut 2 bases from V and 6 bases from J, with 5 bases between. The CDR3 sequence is CASSPTFNSPLHF. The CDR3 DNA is TGTGCCAGCTCACCAACATTTAATTCACCCCTCCACTTT.

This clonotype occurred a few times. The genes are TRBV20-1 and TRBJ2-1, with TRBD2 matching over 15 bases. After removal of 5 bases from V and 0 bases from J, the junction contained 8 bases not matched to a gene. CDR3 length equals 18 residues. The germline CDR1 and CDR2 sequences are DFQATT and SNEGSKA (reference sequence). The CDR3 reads CSAGGLAGGMSSYNEQFF. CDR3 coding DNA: TGCAGTGCTGGAGGACTAGCGGGAGGGATGAGCTCCTACAATGAGCAGTTCTTC.

The CDR3 DNA is TGTGCCAGCAGCTCACCAGAGGCGTCTAACTATGGCTACACCTTC. Translating it yields CASSSPEASNYGYTF. The genes are TRBV12-3 or TRBV12-4 and TRBJ1-2; D is ambiguous. With 6 bases removed from V and 0 bases from J, the gap between germline ends came to 14 bases. This CDR3 is built from 15 residues.

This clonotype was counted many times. The CDR3 is CASSLRSSGKGQETQYF. CDR3 bases: TGTGCCAGCAGCTTAAGATCTAGCGGGAAGGGGCAAGAGACCCAGTACTTC. The chain combines TRBV7-8 with TRBJ2-5; 9 bases are shared with TRBD2. This CDR3 region has 17 residues. Germline V gene sequence: CDR1 SGHVS, CDR2 FQNEAQ. V shed 2 bases, J shed 2 bases, and the junction held 9 bases outside the gene matches.

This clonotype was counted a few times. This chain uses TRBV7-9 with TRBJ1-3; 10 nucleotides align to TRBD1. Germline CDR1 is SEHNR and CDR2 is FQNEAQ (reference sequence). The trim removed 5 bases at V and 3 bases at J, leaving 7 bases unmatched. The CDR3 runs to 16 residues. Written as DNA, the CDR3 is TGTGCCAGCAGCCGTACGACAGGGGGCCTTGGAAACACCATATATTTT. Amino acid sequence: CASSRTTGGLGNTIYF.

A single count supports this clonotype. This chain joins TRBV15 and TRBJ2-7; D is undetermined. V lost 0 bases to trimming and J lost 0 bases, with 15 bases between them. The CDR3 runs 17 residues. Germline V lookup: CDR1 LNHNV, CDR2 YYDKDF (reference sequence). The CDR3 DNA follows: TGTGCCACCAGCAGAGAGTTTATGGCGGTCAGCTCCTACGAGCAGTACTTC. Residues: CATSREFMAVSSYEQYF. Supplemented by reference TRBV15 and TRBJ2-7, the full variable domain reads DAMVIQNPRYQVTQFGKPVTLSCSQTLNHNVMYWYQQKSSQAPKLLFHYYDKDFNNEADTPDNFQSRRPNTSFCFLDIRSPGLGDTAMYLCATSREFMAVSSYEQYFGPGTRLTVT.

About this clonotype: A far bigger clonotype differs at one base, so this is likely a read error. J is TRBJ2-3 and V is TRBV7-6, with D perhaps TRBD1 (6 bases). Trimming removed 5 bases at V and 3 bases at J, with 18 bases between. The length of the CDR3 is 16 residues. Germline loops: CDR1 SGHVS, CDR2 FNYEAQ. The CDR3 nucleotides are TGTGCCAGCAGCCCGCCAGGGGTTAAGGAGACAGATACGCAGTATTTT. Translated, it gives CASSPPGVKETDTQYF.

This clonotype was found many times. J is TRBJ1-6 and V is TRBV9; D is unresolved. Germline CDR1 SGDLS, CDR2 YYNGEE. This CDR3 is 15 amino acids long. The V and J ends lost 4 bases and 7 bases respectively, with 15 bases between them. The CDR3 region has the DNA TGTGCCAGCAGCTCCTCGGCAGGAGAAAATTCACCCCTCCACTTT. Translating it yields CASSSSAGENSPLHF. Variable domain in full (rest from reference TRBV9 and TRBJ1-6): DSGVTQTPKHLITATGQRVTLRCSPRSGDLSVYWYQQSLDQGLQFLIQYYNGEERAKGNILERFSAQQFPDLHSELNLSSLELGDSALYFCASSSSAGENSPLHFGNGTRLTVT.

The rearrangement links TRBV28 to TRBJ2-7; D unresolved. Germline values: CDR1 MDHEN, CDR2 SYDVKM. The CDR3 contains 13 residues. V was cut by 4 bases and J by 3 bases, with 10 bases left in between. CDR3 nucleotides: TGTGCCAGCAGTTCCAACCGGCTCTACGAGCAGTACTTC. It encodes CASSSNRLYEQYF.

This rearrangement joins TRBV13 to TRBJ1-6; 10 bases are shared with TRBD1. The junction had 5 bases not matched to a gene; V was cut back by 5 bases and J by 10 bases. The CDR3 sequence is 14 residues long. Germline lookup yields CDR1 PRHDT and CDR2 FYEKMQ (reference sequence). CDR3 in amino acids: CASSRTGGRSPLHF. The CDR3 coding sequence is TGTGCCAGCAGCAGGACAGGGGGAAGGTCACCCCTCCACTTT.